This TCR beta chain was captured by sequencing in a study of T-cell reconstitution after alpha-beta-depleted transplantation in children. Unique molecular identifiers were built into the TCRbeta library. MiXCR, applied by TCRdb to the PCR reads, yields one record per CDR3 protein. The sample lists under 250,000 distinct CDR3 sequences; 20% to 30% were seen once. Of note for this clonotype: The antigen is undetermined.

Overall study results and limits: About two months after transplant, alpha-beta T cells reportedly came from several hundred expanded graft clones. The main origin of T-cell counts and diversity one year after transplant was newly produced T cells.

Per germline, CDR1 MNHNS and CDR2 SASEGT. The V and J ends lost 6 bases and 1 base respectively, with 9 bases between them. The CDR3 totals 14 residues. J is TRBJ1-4 and V is TRBV6-1, with D possibly matching TRBD1 (5 bases). This clonotype was sampled from a female patient aged 2-9 years who had a stem cell transplant for congenital amegakaryocytic thrombocytopenia, so the T cells may come from the graft donor. Here the sequenced sample was PBMCs, mostly from graft donor cells, taken 360 days after TCRalphabeta/CD19-depleted stem cell transplant. In DNA form, the CDR3 reads TGTGCCAGCAGAATGGGGGGAACTAATGAAAAACTGTTTTTT. Translated, it gives CASRMGGTNEKLFF.